The sample holds a few counts of the clone carrying this T cell receptor (beta chain). The sample belongs to a study of cytomegalovirus exposure and HLA in healthy donors. Assay: immunoSEQ multiplex PCR; the TCRdb copy retains only in-frame clones and omits some. Here the sample spans approximately 110,000 clones, roughly 94% being singletons. Germline V lookup: CDR1 WNHNN, CDR2 SYGVQD (reference sequence). The CDR3 has 14 amino acids. Trimming stripped 2 bases from V and 11 bases from J, with 16 bases between. This sequence was found in a woman aged 18 to 35 in good health and CMV-seronegative. This chain uses TRBV10-1 with TRBJ1-5, with a possible D match to TRBD1 (6 bases). Sequencing used PBMCs. The CDR3, as DNA: TGCGCCAGCAGTGAGCCAGGGGTTAGGGTAGCCCAGCATTTT. It yields the protein CASSEPGVRVAQHF.